This entry lists 9 T cell receptor beta chains sequenced from one sample in a study of molecular identifiers for immune sequencing clone quantification. One entry per CDR3 protein, called by TCRdb with MiXCR from the PCR reads. The table lists 79,000 or so distinct CDR3 sequences, more than 20% of them singletons, with about 0.8% in the top ten. Sample: naive CD8+ T cells from blood, with Jurkat cell RNA spiked in. The sample's subset: FACS-sorted CD8+CD4-CCR7+CD45RA+ naive T cells. The receptors stem from a human donor in good health. Some libraries in this study had Jurkat cell RNA spiked in.

To note about this clonotype: A junction boundary mismatches the germline segment, possibly from a read error. The rearrangement links TRBV3-1 to TRBJ1-5; maybe TRBD1 (5 bases). Germline assignment: CDR1 LGHDT and CDR2 YNNKEL (reference sequence). The CDR3 has 17 amino acids. The CDR3 here is CASRQGRGGGLPQPQHF. CDR3 in DNA: TGTGCCAGCCGCCAAGGTCGGGGGGGGGGTTTGCCGCAGCCCCAGCATTTT.

This clonotype was found many times. The chain links TRBV7-9 to TRBJ2-1; no reliable D call. The V gene's germline CDR1 is SEHNR and CDR2 FQNEAQ (reference sequence). The length of the CDR3 is 15 residues. The V end lost 1 base, the J end lost 6 bases, and 13 bases lay between the germline ends. The CDR3 loop is CASSLVGPAANEQFF. CDR3 DNA: TGTGCCAGCAGCTTAGTAGGGCCGGCTGCCAATGAGCAGTTCTTC.

This clonotype was recorded many times. V and J are TRBV12-3 or TRBV12-4 and TRBJ2-2; 9 bases map to TRBD2. The J segment lost 7 bases and the V segment lost 6 bases, leaving 6 bases of the junction unmatched. The CDR3 runs 14 residues. CDR3 protein: CASRPGLAIGELFF. The CDR3 nucleotides are TGTGCCAGCAGGCCGGGACTAGCTATCGGGGAGCTGTTTTTT.

This clonotype was picked up many times. The V gene is TRBV20-1, the J gene TRBJ2-1; the match to TRBD1 covers 7 bases. This CDR3 has 15 amino acids. The J segment lost 5 bases and the V segment lost 5 bases, leaving 12 bases of the junction unmatched. The germline V gene has CDR1 DFQATT and CDR2 SNEGSKA (reference sequence). The CDR3 coding sequence is TGCAGTGCTTACATTGACAGGGCTGTGAACAATGAGCAGTTCTTC. Translated: CSAYIDRAVNNEQFF.

This clonotype was detected ten times or more. The chain employs TRBV7-9 and TRBJ2-3; 8 positions agree with TRBD2. Germline V lookup: CDR1 SEHNR, CDR2 FQNEAQ (reference sequence). Trimming at V came to 5 bases and at J to 2 bases, leaving 9 bases not matched to a gene. The CDR3 loop spans 16 amino acids. CDR3 amino acids: CASSLPAGEVTDTQYF. The CDR3, as DNA: TGTGCCAGCAGCCTCCCAGCGGGAGAGGTCACAGATACGCAGTATTTT.

This clonotype was seen more than once but under ten times. The V call is TRBV27, the J call TRBJ2-7; 7 bases map to TRBD1. The CDR3 is 13 residues long. V shed 5 bases, J shed 3 bases, and the junction held 4 bases outside the gene matches. Looked up from germline, CDR1 is MNHEY and CDR2 is SMNVEV (reference sequence). CDR3 bases: TGTGCCAGCAGTATGACAGGGCACTACGAGCAGTACTTC. It translates to CASSMTGHYEQYF.

Regarding this clonotype: A read error may be the cause here, since a much bigger clone is one base away. The CDR3 does not close with the conserved phenylalanine or tryptophan, likely indicating a read error. V and J are TRBV5-4 and TRBJ2-4; 8 bases fit TRBD1. Per germline, CDR1 SGHNT and CDR2 YYREEE (reference sequence). Germline trimming cut 4 bases from V and 8 bases from J; bases unmatched to any gene: 14. The CDR3 is made up of 16 amino acids. For the CDR3, the DNA is TGTGCCAGCAGCCCAAGGACAGGGCTATTTGGGGACATTCAGTACCTC. As protein: CASSPRTGLFGDIQYL.

The chain employs TRBV27 and TRBJ1-5; D is perhaps TRBD1 (6 bases). This CDR3 has 14 amino acids. V was trimmed by 2 bases and J by 8 bases, leaving 13 bases between them. Germline values: CDR1 MNHEY, CDR2 SMNVEV (reference sequence). CDR3 loop: CASSLQGLDKPQHF. The CDR3 coding sequence is TGTGCCAGCAGTTTACAGGGGTTGGATAAGCCCCAGCATTTT.

Regarding this clonotype: A single base separates this from a much larger clone, so it may be a read error. This rearrangement joins TRBV20-1 to TRBJ2-1; 11 bases align to TRBD2. Germline V gene sequence: CDR1 DFQATT, CDR2 SNEGSKA (reference sequence). The CDR3 spans 16 residues. V lost 0 bases, J lost 8 bases, and 9 bases stayed unmatched. The CDR3 loop is CSARDQGSGRVDEQFF. The CDR3 DNA reads TGCAGTGCTAGAGATCAGGGTAGCGGGAGGGTAGATGAGCAGTTCTTC.